The 11 T cell receptor beta chains in this list originate from one sample, sequenced in a study of OX40 agonist ivuxolimab in advanced cancers. Sequencing was performed with immunoSEQ multiplex PCR; in TCRdb, only in-frame clones are kept and a portion is missing. This table holds some 64,000 clones, 92% found once. The material was CD4+ or CD8+ T cells sorted from blood, obtained in a trial of the OX40 agonist ivuxolimab. These receptor sequences come from an adult with an advanced solid tumor such as melanoma, head and neck, liver or kidney cancer.

The chain uses TRBV5-1 and TRBJ1-5; no reliable D call. Trimming took 6 bases from V and 4 from J, leaving 5 bases between them. The V gene's germline CDR1 is SGHRS and CDR2 YFSETQ. The CDR3 has 11 amino acids. The CDR3 bases are TGCGCCAGCACCACAAATCAGCCCCAGCATTTT. Its translation: CASTTNQPQHF.

The J gene is TRBJ1-1, the V gene TRBV4-1; possibly TRBD1 for D (6 bases). The CDR3 runs 18 residues. The germline V gene has CDR1 MGHRA and CDR2 YSYEKL. Between the trimmed V and J ends, which lost 0 bases and 3 bases, there was a span of 20 bases. The CDR3 here is CASSQDLRETGFHTEAFF. In DNA form, the CDR3 reads TGCGCCAGCAGCCAAGATCTTAGGGAAACAGGGTTTCACACTGAAGCTTTCTTT.

This sequence joins TRBV11-2 and TRBJ2-7; tentatively, D is TRBD2 (7 bases). The CDR3 is made up of 14 amino acids. Germline loops: CDR1 SGHAT, CDR2 FQNNGV. Trimming took off 5 bases at V and 8 bases at J, with 19 bases between the two ends. The DNA of the CDR3 is TGTGCCAGCAGCCCCGGGGGGCCGCATAACAAGCAGTACTTC. Protein product: CASSPGGPHNKQYF.

This sequence joins TRBV6-1 and TRBJ1-1; 7 bases fit TRBD1. CDR1 MNHNS and CDR2 SASEGT come from the germline V gene. The CDR3 runs to 13 residues. The trim removed 5 bases at V and 8 bases at J, leaving 8 bases unmatched. The CDR3 sequence: CASSFVGGAEAFF. CDR3 bases: TGTGCCAGCAGTTTCGTAGGGGGCGCGGAAGCTTTCTTT.

The chain carries TRBV19 and TRBJ1-2, with TRBD1 as a possible D gene (5 bases). This CDR3 contains 14 residues. The germline V and J ends were trimmed by 6 bases and 8 bases, with 19 bases remaining between them. The germline V gene encodes CDR1 LNHDA and CDR2 SQIVND (reference sequence). The CDR3 nucleotides read TGTGCCAGTAGCGGTTCCGGGACCTTGCCCGGCTACACCTTC. This codes for CASSGSGTLPGYTF.

The CDR3 DNA follows: TGCGCCAGCAGTGAGTCGAGGGAAGGGGAGACCCAGTACTTC. It codes for CASSESREGETQYF. The V gene is TRBV10-1, the J gene TRBJ2-5; weak D call: TRBD2 (5 bases). The V end was cut by 0 bases, the J end by 5 bases, with 10 bases between. Germline assignment: CDR1 WNHNN and CDR2 SYGVQD (reference sequence). There are 14 residues in the CDR3.

The V and J genes are TRBV7-2 and TRBJ2-7, with D hard to call. Germline lookup yields CDR1 SGHTA and CDR2 FQGNSA. Trimming cost V 1 base and J 4 bases, with 2 bases left between them. The CDR3 sequence is 11 residues long. The CDR3 loop reads CASSLVYEQYF. CDR3 in DNA: TGTGCCAGCAGCTTAGTGTACGAGCAGTACTTC.

This clone appeared a single time. The chain's CDR3 is CASSFVSTNEKLFF. DNA for the CDR3: TGTGCCAGCAGCTTTGTCTCTACTAATGAAAAACTGTTTTTT. The gene calls are TRBV7-9 and TRBJ1-4; D is undetermined. CDR3 length equals 14 residues. Germline V gene lookup returns CDR1 SEHNR and CDR2 FQNEAQ (reference sequence). The germline V and J ends were trimmed by 3 bases and 2 bases, with 7 bases remaining between them. The full variable domain, its missing parts supplied by reference TRBV7-9 and TRBJ1-4, is DTGVSQNPRHKITKRGQNVTFRCDPISEHNRLYWYRQTLGQGPEFLTYFQNEAQLEKSRLLSDRFSAERPKGSFSTLEIQRTEQGDSAMYLCASSFVSTNEKLFFGSGTQLSVL.

This clone was seen once. CDR3 protein: CASSAFGGGRTDTQYF. CDR3 in DNA: TGTGCCAGCAGTGCCTTTGGGGGGGGGCGCACAGATACGCAGTATTTT. The gene calls are TRBV6-6 and TRBJ2-3; TRBD2 is a possible D gene (7 bases). The CDR3 runs 16 residues. Trimming cost V 5 bases and J 1 base, with 16 bases left between them. In germline, CDR1 is MNHNY, CDR2 SVGAGI (reference sequence).

This chain uses TRBV5-4 with TRBJ2-1, with D perhaps TRBD1 (6 bases). Trimming left V 2 bases short and J 0 bases short, with 6 bases between. This CDR3 contains 14 residues. Germline V CDR1 and CDR2: SGHNT, YYREEE (reference sequence). The CDR3 nucleotides read TGTGCCAGCAGCTTCAGGGGCTCCTACAATGAGCAGTTCTTC. Translation: CASSFRGSYNEQFF.

This rearrangement joins TRBV9 to TRBJ1-2; 7 bases are shared with TRBD1. Per germline, CDR1 SGDLS and CDR2 YYNGEE. V shed 3 bases and J 4 bases; nucleotides not matched to a gene: 9. The CDR3 totals 15 residues. Here the CDR3 reads CASSGRWDSFYGYTF. CDR3 bases: TGTGCCAGCAGCGGAAGATGGGACAGTTTCTATGGCTACACCTTC. Complete variable domain (other parts from reference TRBV9 and TRBJ1-2): DSGVTQTPKHLITATGQRVTLRCSPRSGDLSVYWYQQSLDQGLQFLIQYYNGEERAKGNILERFSAQQFPDLHSELNLSSLELGDSALYFCASSGRWDSFYGYTFGSGTRLTVV.